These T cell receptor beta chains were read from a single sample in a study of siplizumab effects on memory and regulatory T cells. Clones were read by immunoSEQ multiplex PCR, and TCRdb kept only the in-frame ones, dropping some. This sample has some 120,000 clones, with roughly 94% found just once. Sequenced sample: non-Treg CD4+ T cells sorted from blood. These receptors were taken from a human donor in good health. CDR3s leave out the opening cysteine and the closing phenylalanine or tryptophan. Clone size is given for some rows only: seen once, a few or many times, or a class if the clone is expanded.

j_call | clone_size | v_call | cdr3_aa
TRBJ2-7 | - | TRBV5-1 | ASSSVSSYEQY
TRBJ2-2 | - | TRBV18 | ASSLLASNTGELF
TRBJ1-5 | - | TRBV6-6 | ASSARTEDNQPQH
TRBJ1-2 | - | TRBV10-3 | AISAKGGRRYSNYGYT
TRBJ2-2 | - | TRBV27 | ASNPGQGIPGELF
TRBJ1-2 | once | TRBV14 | ASSQAGSRGGYT
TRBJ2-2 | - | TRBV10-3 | AISESSGSTTGELF
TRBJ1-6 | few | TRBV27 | ASSGQGASPLH
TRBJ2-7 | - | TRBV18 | ASSPFDPETIPRQY
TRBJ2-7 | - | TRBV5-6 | ASSLRQHYEQY
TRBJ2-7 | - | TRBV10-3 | AISGSGTAYEQY
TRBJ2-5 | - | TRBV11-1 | ASSQTTSGGETQY
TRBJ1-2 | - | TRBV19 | ASKDRSYGYT
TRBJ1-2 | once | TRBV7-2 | ASSQDSLNYGYT
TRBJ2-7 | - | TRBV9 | ASSVGQGGYEQY
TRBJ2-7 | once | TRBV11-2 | ASSLRTSGAYEQY
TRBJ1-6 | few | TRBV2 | ASSESGQGSSPLH
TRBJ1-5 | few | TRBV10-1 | ASSESRGQPQH
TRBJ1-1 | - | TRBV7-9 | ASSLAASEAF
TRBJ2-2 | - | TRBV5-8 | ASSPTSGTNTGELF
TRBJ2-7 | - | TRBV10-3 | AISPGDRGGEQY
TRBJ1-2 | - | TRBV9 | ASSPPGNYGYT
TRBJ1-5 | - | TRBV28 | ASSFGRGQH
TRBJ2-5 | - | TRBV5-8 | ASSTSGQGSETQY
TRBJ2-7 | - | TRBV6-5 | ASSSDRGQEQY
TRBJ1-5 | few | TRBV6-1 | ASSETLASVSPQH